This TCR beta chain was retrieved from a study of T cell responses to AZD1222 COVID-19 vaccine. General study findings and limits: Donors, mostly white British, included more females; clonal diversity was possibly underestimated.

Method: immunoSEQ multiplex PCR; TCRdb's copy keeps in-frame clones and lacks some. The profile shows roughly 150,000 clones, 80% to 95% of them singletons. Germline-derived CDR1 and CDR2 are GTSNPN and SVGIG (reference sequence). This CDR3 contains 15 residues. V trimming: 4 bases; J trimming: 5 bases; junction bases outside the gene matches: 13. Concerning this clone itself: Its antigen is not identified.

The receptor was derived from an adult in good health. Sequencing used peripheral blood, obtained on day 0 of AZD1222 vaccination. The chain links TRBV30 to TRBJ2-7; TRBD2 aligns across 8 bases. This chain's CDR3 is CAWTRQTGGIHEQYF. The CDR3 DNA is TGTGCCTGGACCCGCCAAACGGGAGGGATTCACGAGCAGTACTTC.